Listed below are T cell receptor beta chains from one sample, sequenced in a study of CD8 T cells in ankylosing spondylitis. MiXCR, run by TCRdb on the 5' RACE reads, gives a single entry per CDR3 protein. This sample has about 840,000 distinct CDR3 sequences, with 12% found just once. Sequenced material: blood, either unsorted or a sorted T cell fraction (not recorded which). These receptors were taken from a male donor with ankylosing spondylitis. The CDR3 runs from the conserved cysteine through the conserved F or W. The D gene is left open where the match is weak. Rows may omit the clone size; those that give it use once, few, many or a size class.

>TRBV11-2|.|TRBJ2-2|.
TGTGCCAGCAGCCTCCGAGGTGACAGGAGGGCCGGGGAGCTGTTTTTT
CASSLRGDRRAGELFF
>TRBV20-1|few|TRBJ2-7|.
TGCAGTGCTTCCTCCACAGTTTCCTCCACCTACGAGCAGTACTTC
CSASSTVSSTYEQYF
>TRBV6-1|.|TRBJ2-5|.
TGTGCCAGCAGAACCAACAGGGTGGGGACCCAGTACTTC
CASRTNRVGTQYF
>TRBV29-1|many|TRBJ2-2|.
TGCAGCGTCTATTTGATTGGGATCGGGGAGCTGTTTTTT
CSVYLIGIGELFF
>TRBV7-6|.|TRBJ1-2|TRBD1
TGTGCCAGCAGCCTAAGTCCAGGGGGTGGCTACACCTTC
CASSLSPGGGYTF
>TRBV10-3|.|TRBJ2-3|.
TGTGCCATCAGACTCCGCGGGGACACAGATACGCAGTATTTT
CAIRLRGDTDTQYF
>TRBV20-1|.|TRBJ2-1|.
TGCAGTGCTAAGAGGACGGAAGAGCAGTTCTTC
CSAKRTEEQFF
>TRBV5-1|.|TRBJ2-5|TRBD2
TGCGCCAGCAGCCCCGGGACTAGCGGGGGCCGAAGGGAGACCCAGTACTTC
CASSPGTSGGRRETQYF
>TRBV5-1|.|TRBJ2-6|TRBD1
TGCGCCAGCAGCTCCCATGGAGACAGGGCTGGGGCCAACGTCCTGACTTTC
CASSSHGDRAGANVLTF
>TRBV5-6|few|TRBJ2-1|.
TGTGCCAGCAATCCACCTACCTACAATGAGCAGTTCTTC
CASNPPTYNEQFF